This TCR beta chain was obtained from a study of OX40 agonist ivuxolimab in advanced cancers. Study-level information: It was permissible to have had prior anti-PD-1, anti-PD-L1 or anti-CTLA-4 therapy, and less than 45% had some. General study findings and limits: CD8+ T cells (on average) carried more expanded clones than CD4+ T cells.

In the case of this clone: Its antigen is currently unknown.

Sequencing used immunoSEQ multiplex PCR; TCRdb keeps in-frame clones, though not all of them. The table records 77,000 or so clones, approximately 92% of them present only once. The CDR3 is 16 amino acids. Germline CDR1 reads MDHEN; CDR2 reads SYDVKM. Trimming removed 5 bases from V and 0 bases from J; junction bases left unmatched: 5. Blood specimens came from baseline, cycle 4 day 1, and cycle 7 day 1. Specimen: CD4+ or CD8+ T cells sorted from blood, collected in a trial of the OX40 agonist ivuxolimab. The origin of this receptor is an adult with an advanced solid tumor such as melanoma, head and neck, liver or kidney cancer. The chain combines TRBV28 with TRBJ1-5; 9 bases are shared with TRBD1. The CDR3 loop reads CASSPQGARSNQPQHF. CDR3 nucleotide sequence: TGTGCCAGCAGTCCACAGGGGGCTCGTAGCAATCAGCCCCAGCATTTT.